Following are 12 T cell receptor beta chains from one sample sequenced in a study of cytotoxic CD8 clonotypes in ibrutinib-treated CLL. The method was immunoSEQ multiplex PCR; TCRdb's version includes in-frame clones alone and lacks a portion of them. This table has some 150,000 clones, approximately 80% appearing once. The material sequenced was PBMCs, taken after 12 months of ibrutinib treatment. These receptor sequences come from a human donor with chronic lymphocytic leukemia.

The rearrangement uses TRBV4-2 and TRBJ1-5; D remains unclear. V was pared by 0 bases and J by 3 bases, with 21 bases between. This CDR3 comprises 19 residues. CDR1 and CDR2 from the germline V gene are LGHNA and YNFKEQ. CDR3 in amino acids: CASSQDIRIFGRDNQPQHF. The CDR3 DNA follows: TGTGCCAGCAGCCAAGATATTCGTATTTTTGGGAGGGACAATCAGCCCCAGCATTTT.

The gene calls are TRBV19 and TRBJ2-5, with D perhaps matching TRBD2 (5 bases). Trimming stripped 3 bases from V and 6 bases from J, with 20 bases between. Germline V CDR1 and CDR2: LNHDA, SQIVND (reference sequence). This CDR3 region has 16 residues. The CDR3 loop reads CASSINVVAGEKTQYF. The CDR3 DNA reads as TGTGCCAGTAGTATTAACGTGGTGGCCGGGGAAAAGACCCAGTACTTC.

DNA of the CDR3: TGTGCCTGGAGTGTGTCACCGACAGCCGAGCAGTACTTC. Encoded protein: CAWSVSPTAEQYF. The V and J genes are TRBV30 and TRBJ2-7, with TRBD1 as a possible D gene (5 bases). Trimming pared 0 bases from V and 6 bases from J, leaving 12 bases between. Per germline, CDR1 GTSNPN and CDR2 SVGIG (reference sequence). The CDR3 is 13 amino acids.

The chain uses TRBV18 and TRBJ1-2; possible D gene TRBD1, 5 bases. The germline CDR1 and CDR2 sequences are KGHSH and LQKENI. The CDR3 runs 19 residues. V lost 5 bases, J lost 4 bases, and 29 bases lay in between. CDR3 sequence (DNA): TGTGCCAGCTCAGAAGGATCCCAGGGAATAGTGGCAGTGGTCTATGGCTACACCTTC. Amino acids: CASSEGSQGIVAVVYGYTF.

This sequence joins TRBV9 and TRBJ1-1; maybe TRBD1 (6 bases). This CDR3 region has 12 residues. With 4 bases removed from V and 11 bases from J, the gap between germline ends came to 15 bases. Germline loops: CDR1 SGDLS, CDR2 YYNGEE. The CDR3 loop is CASSLQAGDAFF. The CDR3 bases are TGTGCCAGCAGCCTCCAGGCAGGGGATGCTTTCTTT.

This chain uses TRBV21-1 with TRBJ2-7; no check of the table's D call, TRBD1, against the DNA was made. TRBV21-1 is classified as a pseudogene. The CDR3 runs to 15 residues. This CDR3 is CASSPRKTGIYEQYF. For the CDR3, the DNA is TGTGCCAGCAGCCCGCGGAAGACAGGGATCTACGAGCAGTACTTC.

The rearrangement uses TRBV7-6 and TRBJ2-5; tentatively, D is TRBD2 (5 bases). CDR1 is SGHVS and CDR2 is FNYEAQ in the germline V gene. The CDR3 totals 15 residues. The V and J ends lost 1 base and 5 bases respectively, with 14 bases between them. CDR3 coding DNA: TGTGCCAGCAGCTTAGGGACTGCGGACGGGGAGACCCAGTACTTC. Its translation is CASSLGTADGETQYF.

The J gene is TRBJ2-5, the V gene TRBV5-8; no clear D gene. The CDR3 spans 14 residues. Trimming stripped 4 bases from V and 2 bases from J, with 12 bases between. Germline V gene lookup returns CDR1 SGHTS and CDR2 YDEGEE. CDR3: CASSPRTEQETQYF. CDR3 coding DNA: TGTGCCAGCAGCCCCCGGACGGAGCAAGAGACCCAGTACTTC. Together with reference TRBV5-8 and TRBJ2-5, the CDR3 gives the full variable domain: EAGVTQSPTHLIKTRGQQATLRCSPISGHTSVYWYQQALGLGLQFLLWYDEGEERNRGNFPPRFSGRQFPNYSSELNVNALELEDSALYLCASSPRTEQETQYFGPGTRLLVL.

The chain employs TRBV6-5 and TRBJ2-6; D might be TRBD2 (5 bases). The CDR3 extends over 15 amino acids. Trimming left V 0 bases short and J 4 bases short, with 7 bases between. CDR1 MNHEY and CDR2 SVGAGI come from the germline V gene. Here the CDR3 reads CASSYSRGGANVLTF. In DNA, the CDR3 is TGTGCCAGCAGTTACTCTCGGGGAGGGGCCAACGTCCTGACTTTC.

This clone showed up just once. CDR3 DNA: TGTGCCAGCAGTTTACAGGGAACTGGAAACACCATATATTTT. It codes for CASSLQGTGNTIYF. The chain is built from TRBV28 and TRBJ1-3; possible D gene TRBD1, 5 bases. The CDR3 is 14 amino acids. Germline CDR1 MDHEN, CDR2 SYDVKM. The V end was cut by 2 bases, the J end by 2 bases, with 7 bases between.

A note on this clone: The identical CDR3 is also encoded by other nucleotide sequences in the sample. The chain combines TRBV5-6 with TRBJ1-5, with 8 bases fitting TRBD1. V shed 0 bases, J shed 1 base, and the junction held 0 bases outside the gene matches. The CDR3 has 15 amino acids. The germline V gene has CDR1 SGHDT and CDR2 YYEEEE. The CDR3 sequence: CASSLGTGSNQPQHF. The CDR3 region has the DNA TGTGCCAGCAGCTTGGGGACAGGGAGCAATCAGCCCCAGCATTTT.

The chain employs TRBV28 and TRBJ1-2; 10 nucleotides line up with TRBD1. Per germline, CDR1 MDHEN and CDR2 SYDVKM. J gave up 5 bases and V 6 bases, and 9 bases lay outside the gene matches. The CDR3 has 15 amino acids. CDR3 coding DNA: TGTGCCAGCAGCACCGGGACAGGGGCCCTTTATGGCTACACCTTC. It translates to CASSTGTGALYGYTF.